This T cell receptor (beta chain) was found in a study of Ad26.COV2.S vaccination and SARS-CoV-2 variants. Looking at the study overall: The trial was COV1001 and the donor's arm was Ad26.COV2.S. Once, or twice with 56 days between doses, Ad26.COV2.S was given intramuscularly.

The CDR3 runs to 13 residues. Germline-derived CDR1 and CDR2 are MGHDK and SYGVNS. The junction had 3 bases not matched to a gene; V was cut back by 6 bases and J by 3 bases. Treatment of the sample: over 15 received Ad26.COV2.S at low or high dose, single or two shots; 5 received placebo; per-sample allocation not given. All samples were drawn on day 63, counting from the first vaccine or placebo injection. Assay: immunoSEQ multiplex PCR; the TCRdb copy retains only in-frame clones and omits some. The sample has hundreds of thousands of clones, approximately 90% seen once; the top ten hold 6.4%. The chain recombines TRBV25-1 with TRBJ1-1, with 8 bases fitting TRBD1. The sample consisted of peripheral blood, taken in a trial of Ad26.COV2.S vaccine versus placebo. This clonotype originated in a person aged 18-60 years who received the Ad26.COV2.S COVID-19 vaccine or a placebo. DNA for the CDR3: TGTGCCAGCAGCTGGACAGGGCACACTGAAGCTTTCTTT. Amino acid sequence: CASSWTGHTEAFF.